The entry below describes one T cell receptor beta chain. Only in-frame clones appear in the TCRdb table, and some are missing; sequencing was by immunoSEQ multiplex PCR. The sample has roughly 190,000 clones; about 83% are singletons. The record originates from a study of blood T cell repertoires in COVID-19. Turning to the study itself: The United States, Italy and Spain supplied acute and convalescent COVID-19 samples.

The source is a woman in her seventies with active or convalescent COVID-19. Sequences were obtained from peripheral blood.

The CDR3 loop reads CASSVRTGLQSIEQFF. The CDR3 coding sequence is TGTGCCAGCAGCGTACGGACAGGGCTCCAATCCATTGAGCAGTTCTTC. The rearrangement links TRBV5-5 to TRBJ2-1; 8 bases align to TRBD1. CDR1 is SGHKS, CDR2 YYEKEE, per germline (reference sequence). CDR3 length: 16 residues. V lost 4 bases to trimming and J lost 9 bases; unmatched junction nucleotides: 15.